This T cell receptor beta chain was found in a study of human T cells and chemical hapten exposure. For the study at large: Minor volume differences among pooled libraries chiefly drove per-sample TCR yield variation.

This clonotype was recorded many times. Its antigen is unidentified. The time point here: patch test 1, 2 weeks after DPC sensitization. The treatment: therapeutic diphenylcyclopropenone sensitization with weekly scalp DPC. TCRdb processed the RACE reads anew with MiXCR; each CDR3 protein has one entry. The sample lists 150,000 to 200,000 distinct CDR3 sequences; around 15% were seen once. Germline CDR1 and CDR2: DFQATT and SNEGSKA (reference sequence). V shed 0 bases and J shed 5 bases, with 10 bases lying between them. This CDR3 region has 13 residues. General study results and limits: TCRs exceeding 1 in 1000 frequency stayed unchanged with DPC sensitization. Significantly more large CDR3 similarity clusters were formed by expanded TCRs than by controls. Counts of expanded TCRs at PT1 were positively correlated with patch test score.

The chain uses TRBV20-1 and TRBJ1-1, with D hard to call. The TCR comes from a woman in her 30s with alopecia areata. Some clones in this sample may be carry-over from other donors' samples. The sequenced sample was whole blood, obtained in connection with sensitization to the hapten diphenylcyclopropenone (DPC). CDR3 in DNA: TGCAGTGCTAGAGATACGGGGATGACTGAAGCTTTCTTT. It specifies CSARDTGMTEAFF.